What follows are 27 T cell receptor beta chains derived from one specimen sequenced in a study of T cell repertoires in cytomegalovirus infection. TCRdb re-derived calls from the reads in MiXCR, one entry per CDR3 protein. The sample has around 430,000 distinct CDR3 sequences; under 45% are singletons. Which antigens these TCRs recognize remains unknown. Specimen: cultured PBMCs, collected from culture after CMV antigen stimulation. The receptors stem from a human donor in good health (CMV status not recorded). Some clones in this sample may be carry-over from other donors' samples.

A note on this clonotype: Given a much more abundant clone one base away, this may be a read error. In DNA form, the CDR3 reads TGTGCCAGCAGACAATCTAGGGGACCCTACGAGCAGTACTTC. Its translation: CASRQSRGPYEQYF. The chain employs TRBV6-6 and TRBJ2-7, with D possibly called TRBD1 or TRBD2 (5 bases each). Germline V gene sequence: CDR1 MNHNY, CDR2 SVGAGI (reference sequence). The CDR3 runs to 14 residues. Trimming removed 6 bases from V and 2 bases from J, with 14 bases in between.

The CDR3 region is CASKRTMDGYTF. The CDR3 coding sequence is TGTGCCAGCAAGCGGACAATGGATGGCTACACCTTC. The chain combines TRBV7-9 with TRBJ1-2, with D maybe TRBD1 (5 bases). The CDR3 has 12 residues. Germline assignment: CDR1 SEHNR and CDR2 FQNEAQ (reference sequence). The ends were cut back, 7 bases at V and 6 bases at J, with 12 bases in the middle.

In nucleotides, the CDR3 is TGCAGTGCTAGAGCATTAACGGGACAGGGGTGGGAGACCCAGTACTTC. Encoded protein: CSARALTGQGWETQYF. The chain has TRBV20-1 and TRBJ2-5; 10 positions agree with TRBD1. Germline CDR1 reads DFQATT; CDR2 reads SNEGSKA (reference sequence). V gave up 1 base and J gave up 5 bases; unmatched junction bases: 10. The CDR3 runs to 16 residues.

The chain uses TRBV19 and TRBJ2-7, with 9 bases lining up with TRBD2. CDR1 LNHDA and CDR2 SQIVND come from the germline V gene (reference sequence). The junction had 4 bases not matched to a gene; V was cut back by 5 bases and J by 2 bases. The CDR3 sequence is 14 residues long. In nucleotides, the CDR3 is TGTGCCAGTAGTCCCGCGGGAGGGGCCTACGAGCAGTACTTC. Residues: CASSPAGGAYEQYF.

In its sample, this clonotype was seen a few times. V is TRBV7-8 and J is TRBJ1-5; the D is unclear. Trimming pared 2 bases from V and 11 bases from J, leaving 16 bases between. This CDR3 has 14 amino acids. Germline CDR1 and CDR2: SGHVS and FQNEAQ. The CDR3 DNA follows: TGTGCCAGCAGCTTAACAGTGGGCGATGAGACCCAGCATTTT. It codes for CASSLTVGDETQHF.

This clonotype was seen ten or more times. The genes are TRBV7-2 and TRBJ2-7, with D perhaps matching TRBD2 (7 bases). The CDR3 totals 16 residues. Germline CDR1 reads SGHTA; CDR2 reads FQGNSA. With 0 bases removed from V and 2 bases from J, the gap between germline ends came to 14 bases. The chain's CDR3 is CASSLAGGGGTYEQYF. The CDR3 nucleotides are TGTGCCAGCAGCTTAGCAGGGGGGGGAGGTACCTACGAGCAGTACTTC.

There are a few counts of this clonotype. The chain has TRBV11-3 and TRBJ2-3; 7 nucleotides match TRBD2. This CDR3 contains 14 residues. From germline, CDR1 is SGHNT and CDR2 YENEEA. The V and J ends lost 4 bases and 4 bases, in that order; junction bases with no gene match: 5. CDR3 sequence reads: CASSSARGADTQYF. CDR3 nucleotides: TGTGCCAGCAGCTCCGCCCGGGGGGCAGATACGCAGTATTTT.

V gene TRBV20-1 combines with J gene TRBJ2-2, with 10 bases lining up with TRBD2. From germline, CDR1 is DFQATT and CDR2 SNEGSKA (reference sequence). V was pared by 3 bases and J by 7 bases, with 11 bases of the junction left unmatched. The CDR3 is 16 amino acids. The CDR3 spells CSARGASGGAYGELFF. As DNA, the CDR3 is TGCAGTGCTAGGGGGGCCAGCGGGGGGGCCTACGGGGAGCTGTTTTTT.

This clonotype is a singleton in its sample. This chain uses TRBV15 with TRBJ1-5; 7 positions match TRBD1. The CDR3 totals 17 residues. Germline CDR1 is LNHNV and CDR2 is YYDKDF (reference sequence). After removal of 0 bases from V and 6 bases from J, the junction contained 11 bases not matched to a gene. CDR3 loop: CATSRDTENRGSQPQHF. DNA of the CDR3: TGTGCCACCAGCAGAGATACGGAAAACAGGGGTTCTCAGCCCCAGCATTTT.

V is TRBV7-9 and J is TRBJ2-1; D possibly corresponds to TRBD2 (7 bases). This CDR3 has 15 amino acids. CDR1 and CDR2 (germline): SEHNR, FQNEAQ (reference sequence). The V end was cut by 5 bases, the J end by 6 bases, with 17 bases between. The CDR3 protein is CASSQWGGARNEQFF. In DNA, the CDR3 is TGTGCCAGCAGCCAGTGGGGGGGGGCCCGCAATGAGCAGTTCTTC. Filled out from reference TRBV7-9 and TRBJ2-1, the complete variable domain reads DTGVSQNPRHKITKRGQNVTFRCDPISEHNRLYWYRQTLGQGPEFLTYFQNEAQLEKSRLLSDRFSAERPKGSFSTLEIQRTEQGDSAMYLCASSQWGGARNEQFFGPGTRLTVL.

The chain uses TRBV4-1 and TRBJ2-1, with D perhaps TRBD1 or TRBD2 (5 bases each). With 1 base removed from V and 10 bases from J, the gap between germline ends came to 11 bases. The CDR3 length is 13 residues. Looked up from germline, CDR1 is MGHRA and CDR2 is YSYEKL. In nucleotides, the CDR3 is TGCGCCAGCAGCCAAGGTGGGGACGGAGAGCAGTTCTTC. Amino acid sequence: CASSQGGDGEQFF.

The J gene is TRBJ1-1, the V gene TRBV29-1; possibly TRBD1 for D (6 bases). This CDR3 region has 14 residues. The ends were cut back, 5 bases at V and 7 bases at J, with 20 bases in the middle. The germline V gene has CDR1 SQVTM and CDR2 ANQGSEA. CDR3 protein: CSVSYTDRRGEAFF. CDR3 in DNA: TGCAGCGTTTCATATACCGACAGGAGGGGTGAAGCTTTCTTT.

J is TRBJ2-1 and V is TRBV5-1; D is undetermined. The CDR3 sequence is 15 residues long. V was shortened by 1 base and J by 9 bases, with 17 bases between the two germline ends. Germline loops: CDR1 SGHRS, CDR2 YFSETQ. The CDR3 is CASSLNFPPNGEQFF. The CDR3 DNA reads TGCGCCAGCAGCTTGAACTTTCCCCCCAATGGTGAGCAGTTCTTC.

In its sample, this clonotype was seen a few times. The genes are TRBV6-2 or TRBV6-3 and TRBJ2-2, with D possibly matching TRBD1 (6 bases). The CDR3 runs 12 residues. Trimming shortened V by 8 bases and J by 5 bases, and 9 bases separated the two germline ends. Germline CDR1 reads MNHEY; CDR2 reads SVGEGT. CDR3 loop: CASGRGTGELFF. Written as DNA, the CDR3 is TGTGCCAGCGGCAGGGGAACCGGGGAGCTGTTTTTT.

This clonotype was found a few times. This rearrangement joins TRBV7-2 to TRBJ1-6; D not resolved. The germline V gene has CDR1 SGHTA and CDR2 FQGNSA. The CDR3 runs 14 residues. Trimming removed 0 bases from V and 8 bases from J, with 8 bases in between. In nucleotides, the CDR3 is TGTGCCAGCAGCTTAGCGGGCAGGCATTCACCCCTCCACTTT. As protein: CASSLAGRHSPLHF.

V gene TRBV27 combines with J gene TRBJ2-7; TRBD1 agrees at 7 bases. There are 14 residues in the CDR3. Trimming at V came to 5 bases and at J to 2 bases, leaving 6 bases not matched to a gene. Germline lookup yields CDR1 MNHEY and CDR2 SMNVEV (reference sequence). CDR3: CASSGGQAPYEQYF. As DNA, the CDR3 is TGTGCCAGCAGTGGCGGACAGGCCCCCTACGAGCAGTACTTC.

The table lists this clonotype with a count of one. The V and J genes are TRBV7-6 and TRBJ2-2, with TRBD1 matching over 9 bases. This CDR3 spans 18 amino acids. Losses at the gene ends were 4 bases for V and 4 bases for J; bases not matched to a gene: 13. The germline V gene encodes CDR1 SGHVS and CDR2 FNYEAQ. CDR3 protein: CASSSLAGQGTGTGELFF. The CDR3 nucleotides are TGTGCCAGCAGCTCCCTTGCGGGACAGGGCACCGGCACCGGGGAGCTGTTTTTT.

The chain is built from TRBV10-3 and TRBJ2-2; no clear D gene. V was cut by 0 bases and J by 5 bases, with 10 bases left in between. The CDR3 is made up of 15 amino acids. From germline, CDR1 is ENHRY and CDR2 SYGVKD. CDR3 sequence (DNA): TGTGCCATCAGTGAGTCGACTTGGGGAACCGGGGAGCTGTTTTTT. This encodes CAISESTWGTGELFF.

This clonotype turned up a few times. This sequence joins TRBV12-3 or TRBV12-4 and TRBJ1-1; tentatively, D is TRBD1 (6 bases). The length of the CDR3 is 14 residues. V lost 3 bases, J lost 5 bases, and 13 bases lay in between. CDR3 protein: CASSFGGLGTEAFF. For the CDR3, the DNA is TGTGCCAGCAGTTTTGGGGGGCTGGGGACTGAAGCTTTCTTT.

In DNA, the CDR3 is TGTGCCAGCAGCTTTCCCTACGAGACCCAGTACTTC. This sequence encodes CASSFPYETQYF. The chain couples TRBV11-2 to TRBJ2-5; no firm D call. Looked up from germline, CDR1 is SGHAT and CDR2 is FQNNGV. The CDR3 is 12 amino acids. V was clipped by 3 bases and J by 5 bases, with 7 bases between them.

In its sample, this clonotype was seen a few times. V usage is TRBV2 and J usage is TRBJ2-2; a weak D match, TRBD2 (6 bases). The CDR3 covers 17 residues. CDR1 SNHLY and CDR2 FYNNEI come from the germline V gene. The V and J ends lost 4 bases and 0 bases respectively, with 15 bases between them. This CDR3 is CASSALGGGTNTGELFF. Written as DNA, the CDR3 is TGTGCCAGCAGTGCCCTGGGGGGTGGGACGAACACCGGGGAGCTGTTTTTT.

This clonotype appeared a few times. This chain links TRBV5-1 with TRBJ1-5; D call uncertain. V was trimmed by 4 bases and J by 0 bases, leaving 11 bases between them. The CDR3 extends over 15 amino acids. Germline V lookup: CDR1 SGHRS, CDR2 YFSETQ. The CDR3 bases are TGCGCCAGCAGCCTGGGGTGGGGTAGCAATCAGCCCCAGCATTTT. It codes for CASSLGWGSNQPQHF.

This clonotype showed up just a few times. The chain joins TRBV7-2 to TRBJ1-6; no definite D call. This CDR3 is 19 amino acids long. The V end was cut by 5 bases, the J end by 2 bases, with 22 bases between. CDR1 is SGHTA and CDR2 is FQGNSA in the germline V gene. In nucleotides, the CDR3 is TGTGCCAGCAGCCTCAGCGGGCCCCGAACCGGTACCTATAATTCACCCCTCCACTTT. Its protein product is CASSLSGPRTGTYNSPLHF.

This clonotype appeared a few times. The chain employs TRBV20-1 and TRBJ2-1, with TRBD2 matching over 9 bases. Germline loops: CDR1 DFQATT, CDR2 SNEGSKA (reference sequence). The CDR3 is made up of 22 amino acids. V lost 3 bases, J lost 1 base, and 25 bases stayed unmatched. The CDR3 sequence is CSARGGAQPTLAGLESYNEQFF. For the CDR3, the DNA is TGCAGTGCTAGGGGGGGTGCCCAACCTACTCTAGCGGGATTAGAATCCTACAATGAGCAGTTCTTC.

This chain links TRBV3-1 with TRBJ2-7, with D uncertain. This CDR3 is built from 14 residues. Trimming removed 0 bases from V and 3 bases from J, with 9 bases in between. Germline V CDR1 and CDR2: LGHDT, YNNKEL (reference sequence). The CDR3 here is CASSQDWSGYEQYF. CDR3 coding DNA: TGTGCCAGCAGCCAAGATTGGAGTGGCTACGAGCAGTACTTC.

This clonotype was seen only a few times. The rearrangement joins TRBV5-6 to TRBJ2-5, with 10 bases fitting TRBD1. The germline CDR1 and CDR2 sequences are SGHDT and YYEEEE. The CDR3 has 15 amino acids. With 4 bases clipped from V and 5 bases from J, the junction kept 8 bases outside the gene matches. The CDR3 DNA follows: TGTGCCAGCAGCCTGGACAGGGGGATGCGGGAGACCCAGTACTTC. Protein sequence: CASSLDRGMRETQYF.

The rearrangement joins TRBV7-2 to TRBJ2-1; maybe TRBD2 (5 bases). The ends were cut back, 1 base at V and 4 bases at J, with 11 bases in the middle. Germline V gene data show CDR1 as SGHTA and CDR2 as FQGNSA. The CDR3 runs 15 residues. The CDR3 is CASSLGLGRYNEQFF. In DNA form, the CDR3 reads TGTGCCAGCAGCTTAGGGTTGGGGAGATACAATGAGCAGTTCTTC.